These 27 T cell receptor beta chains were all obtained from the same sample, sequenced in a study of T cell changes during pregnancy in multiple sclerosis. Profiling relied on immunoSEQ multiplex PCR, and the TCRdb table lists in-frame clones only, not all of them. The repertoire has some 80,000 clones, nearly 95% of them found once; the top ten carry roughly 0.14%. The sample in question was CD4+ T cells from peripheral blood mononuclear cells, obtained after pregnancy. These receptor sequences come from a female donor with multiple sclerosis, enrolled in a pregnancy study.

The chain's CDR3 is CASSLPDERDGYEQYF. The CDR3 DNA follows: TGTGCCAGCAGTCTACCGGACGAGCGGGATGGGTACGAGCAGTACTTC. The genes are TRBV25-1 and TRBJ2-7; 7 nucleotides agree with TRBD2. Germline V gives CDR1 MGHDK, CDR2 SYGVNS. This CDR3 comprises 16 residues. V was pared by 5 bases and J by 4 bases, with 14 bases of the junction left unmatched.

The chain has TRBV5-1 and TRBJ2-7, with TRBD1 matching 11 bases. CDR3 length equals 15 residues. Germline V CDR1 and CDR2: SGHRS, YFSETQ. The V gene end was trimmed by 1 base and the J gene end by 6 bases; junction bases not matched to a gene: 6. CDR3 amino acids: CASSLRGQGGGEQYF. The CDR3 region has the DNA TGCGCCAGCAGCTTGAGGGGACAGGGGGGTGGCGAGCAGTACTTC.

The chain recombines TRBV5-1 with TRBJ2-6; unclear D gene. This CDR3 is 15 amino acids long. V lost 3 bases and J 6 bases, leaving 13 bases between the germline ends. CDR1 SGHRS and CDR2 YFSETQ come from the germline V gene. CDR3 coding DNA: TGCGCCAGCAGCTCACAGACCTTGGCGGCCAACGTCCTGACTTTC. Translating gives CASSSQTLAANVLTF.

This sequence joins TRBV28 and TRBJ1-5; TRBD1 agrees at 9 bases. V dropped 1 base and J dropped 2; count of bases not matched to a gene: 9. This CDR3 is built from 18 residues. Per the germline V gene, CDR1 is MDHEN and CDR2 is SYDVKM. The CDR3 sequence is CASSLLGTGLLGNQPQHF. The CDR3, as DNA: TGTGCCAGCAGTTTATTGGGGACAGGGCTCTTAGGCAATCAGCCCCAGCATTTT.

The chain joins TRBV5-1 to TRBJ2-3; 10 positions match TRBD1. J gave up 7 bases and V 4 bases, and 15 bases lay outside the gene matches. This CDR3 region has 17 residues. Per germline, CDR1 SGHRS and CDR2 YFSETQ. The CDR3 nucleotides are TGCGCCAGCAGCAAGAGGCCGGGACAGGGGACTTTATATACGCAGTATTTT. It encodes CASSKRPGQGTLYTQYF.

This clone was detected only once. The chain uses TRBV11-2 and TRBJ1-1, with 7 bases aligning to TRBD1. The trim removed 2 bases at V and 10 bases at J, leaving 7 bases unmatched. Germline V CDR1 and CDR2: SGHAT, FQNNGV. The CDR3 is 13 amino acids. Here the CDR3 DNA reads TGTGCCAGCAGCTTACCGACAGGGAAAGGAGCTTTCTTT. Encoded protein: CASSLPTGKGAFF.

In DNA, the CDR3 is TGTGCCAGCAGCCAGAATAGCATCTCCGCCTACGAGCAGTACTTC. Amino acids: CASSQNSISAYEQYF. The gene calls are TRBV28 and TRBJ2-7; D is ambiguous. Trimming shortened V by 6 bases and J by 2 bases, and 17 bases separated the two germline ends. The CDR3 has 15 amino acids. The germline V gene encodes CDR1 MDHEN and CDR2 SYDVKM.

V gene TRBV7-9 combines with J gene TRBJ2-1, with 7 bases matching TRBD2. After removal of 5 bases from V and 9 bases from J, the junction contained 16 bases not matched to a gene. The CDR3 consists of 16 residues. The germline CDR1 and CDR2 sequences are SEHNR and FQNEAQ (reference sequence). The CDR3 region is CASSLPGLAEGGEQFF. DNA of the CDR3: TGTGCCAGCAGCCTACCGGGGCTAGCGGAGGGCGGTGAGCAGTTCTTC.

J is TRBJ1-4 and V is TRBV7-8; D is possibly TRBD1 (6 bases). V was clipped by 3 bases and J by 8 bases, with 10 bases between them. Germline V CDR1 and CDR2: SGHVS, FQNEAQ. The CDR3 loop spans 13 amino acids. Written as DNA, the CDR3 is TGTGCCAGCAGCTTCGACAGGCGGGAAAAACTGTTTTTT. It codes for CASSFDRREKLFF.

The chain links TRBV30 to TRBJ1-5, with D perhaps TRBD1 (5 bases). Germline loops: CDR1 GTSNPN, CDR2 SVGIG (reference sequence). The length of the CDR3 is 14 residues. Trimming cost V 1 base and J 6 bases, with 13 bases left between them. CDR3 loop: CAWSGGGGSQPQHF. The CDR3 DNA sequence: TGTGCCTGGAGTGGGGGCGGGGGATCTCAGCCCCAGCATTTT.

The V call is TRBV18, the J call TRBJ2-7, with no clear D. This CDR3 has 14 residues. V was shortened by 3 bases and J by 1 base, with 10 bases between the two germline ends. Looked up from germline, CDR1 is KGHSH and CDR2 is LQKENI. The CDR3: CASSPGSLSYEQYF. The DNA of the CDR3 is TGTGCCAGCTCACCGGGCAGCCTTTCCTACGAGCAGTACTTC.

The chain recombines TRBV6-5 with TRBJ1-2; 9 bases are shared with TRBD1. V lost 5 bases to trimming and J lost 8 bases; unmatched junction nucleotides: 6. Per germline, CDR1 MNHEY and CDR2 SVGAGI. The CDR3 consists of 13 residues. The CDR3: CASSQQGAKGYTF. In nucleotides, the CDR3 is TGTGCCAGCAGTCAACAGGGGGCGAAAGGCTACACCTTC.

This clone was seen a single time. The genes are TRBV28 and TRBJ2-7; D is possibly TRBD1 (5 bases). Germline-derived CDR1 and CDR2 are MDHEN and SYDVKM. Deletions cut 3 bases from V and 3 bases from J, with 12 bases between. The CDR3 is made up of 14 amino acids. CDR3 nucleotide sequence: TGTGCCAGCAGTTTGGGGCCAGCAGGCTACGAGCAGTACTTC. This encodes CASSLGPAGYEQYF.

The J gene is TRBJ2-5, the V gene TRBV7-6; 7 bases align to TRBD1. Trimming removed 3 bases from V and 5 bases from J; junction bases left unmatched: 9. The CDR3 is 15 amino acids. Germline V lookup: CDR1 SGHVS, CDR2 FNYEAQ. For the CDR3, the DNA is TGTGCCAGCAGCTTTTTACGCAACAGGGGCGAGACCCAGTACTTC. Its protein is CASSFLRNRGETQYF.

This clone appeared a few times. V and J are TRBV28 and TRBJ1-5; no clear D gene. This CDR3 has 12 amino acids. The germline CDR1 and CDR2 sequences are MDHEN and SYDVKM. Trimming cost V 5 bases and J 9 bases, with 11 bases left between them. CDR3 region: CASSLRGWPQHF. CDR3 sequence (DNA): TGTGCCAGCAGTCTCCGAGGGTGGCCCCAGCATTTT.

As DNA, the CDR3 is TGTGCCAGCAGCCCGACTGAAAATGAAAAACTGTTTTTT. Translation: CASSPTENEKLFF. This chain links TRBV6-6 with TRBJ1-4, with unresolved D. The germline V gene has CDR1 MNHNY and CDR2 SVGAGI (reference sequence). Trimming removed 6 bases from V and 5 bases from J, with 10 bases in between. This CDR3 has 13 residues.

The gene calls are TRBV11-2 and TRBJ2-5; D gene uncertain. Trimming removed 5 bases from V and 5 bases from J, with 12 bases in between. The CDR3 has 13 amino acids. The germline CDR1 and CDR2 sequences are SGHAT and FQNNGV. CDR3 sequence reads: CASSGLRMETQYF. The CDR3 coding sequence is TGTGCCAGCAGCGGCCTGAGGATGGAGACCCAGTACTTC. Together with reference TRBV11-2 and TRBJ2-5, the CDR3 gives the full variable domain: EAGVAQSPRYKIIEKRQSVAFWCNPISGHATLYWYQQILGQGPKLLIQFQNNGVVDDSQLPKDRFSAERLKGVDSTLKIQPAKLEDSAVYLCASSGLRMETQYFGPGTRLLVL.

This clone has just a few counts. The J gene is TRBJ2-4, the V gene TRBV7-2; D not certain. This CDR3 is 15 amino acids long. V lost 0 bases and J lost 7, with 13 bases in between. CDR1 SGHTA and CDR2 FQGNSA come from the germline V gene. CDR3 region: CASSLAREYRNIQYF. The CDR3 region has the DNA TGTGCCAGCAGCTTAGCGCGCGAATATCGGAACATTCAGTACTTC.

This chain uses TRBV18 with TRBJ2-2; D possibly corresponds to TRBD1 (6 bases). Per germline, CDR1 KGHSH and CDR2 LQKENI. The CDR3 sequence is 15 residues long. Trimming shortened V by 5 bases and J by 4 bases, and 14 bases separated the two germline ends. The CDR3 sequence is CASSGYRVTTGELFF. DNA for the CDR3: TGTGCCAGCTCAGGGTACAGGGTTACCACCGGGGAGCTGTTTTTT.

This sequence joins TRBV4-1 and TRBJ1-2; TRBD1 might be the D (5 bases). The ends were cut back, 4 bases at V and 3 bases at J, with 18 bases in the middle. The CDR3 covers 16 residues. Germline V gene data show CDR1 as MGHRA and CDR2 as YSYEKL. The CDR3 loop reads CASSPVRGVVDYGYTF. CDR3 bases: TGCGCCAGCAGCCCCGTACGGGGGGTGGTAGACTATGGCTACACCTTC.

The rearrangement uses TRBV27 and TRBJ2-5; TRBD2 aligns across 7 bases. This CDR3 contains 15 residues. Germline trimming cut 11 bases from V and 2 bases from J; bases unmatched to any gene: 14. From germline, CDR1 is MNHEY and CDR2 SMNVEV (reference sequence). CDR3 nucleotide sequence: TGTGCCTCCCGGCCTCCGGGAGGACCACAAGAGACCCAGTACTTC. Translating it yields CASRPPGGPQETQYF.

The chain links TRBV27 to TRBJ2-2; unclear D gene. V was clipped by 0 bases and J by 4 bases, with 6 bases between them. The CDR3 extends over 14 amino acids. CDR1 and CDR2 (germline): MNHEY, SMNVEV (reference sequence). CDR3 sequence: CASSLSRVTGELFF. The CDR3 DNA reads as TGTGCCAGCAGTTTATCCCGGGTCACCGGGGAGCTGTTTTTT.

This chain joins TRBV19 and TRBJ2-1, with D unresolved. Deletions cut 7 bases from V and 7 bases from J, with 8 bases between. CDR1 and CDR2 from the germline V gene are LNHDA and SQIVND (reference sequence). This CDR3 is 11 amino acids long. As DNA, the CDR3 is TGTGCCAGTAATAGATGGAATGAGCAGTTCTTC. Translation: CASNRWNEQFF.

This clone appeared once. The rearrangement links TRBV18 to TRBJ2-5; possibly TRBD1 for D (5 bases). Trimming took off 2 bases at V and 1 base at J, with 8 bases between the two ends. The CDR3 has 14 amino acids. Germline lookup yields CDR1 KGHSH and CDR2 LQKENI. CDR3 DNA sequence: TGTGCCAGCTCACCAAGGACACCCCAAGAGACCCAGTACTTC. This translates into CASSPRTPQETQYF.

This clone appeared a single time. The rearrangement uses TRBV2 and TRBJ2-1, with D unresolved. The germline V and J ends were trimmed by 1 base and 4 bases, with 8 bases remaining between them. Germline CDR1 and CDR2: SNHLY and FYNNEI. This CDR3 has 14 amino acids. The CDR3 DNA sequence: TGTGCCAGCAGTGAAGGCACTCTTTACAATGAGCAGTTCTTC. Amino acids: CASSEGTLYNEQFF.

The chain combines TRBV6-1 with TRBJ1-2; D ambiguous. CDR1 and CDR2 (germline): MNHNS, SASEGT. V lost 5 bases and J lost 2, with 9 bases in between. The CDR3 is 13 amino acids. CDR3 loop: CASSQVWNYGYTF. The CDR3 bases are TGTGCCAGCAGTCAGGTTTGGAACTATGGCTACACCTTC.

The genes are TRBV15 and TRBJ2-7; 7 bases map to TRBD2. The CDR3 totals 17 residues. After removal of 1 base from V and 2 bases from J, the junction contained 11 bases not matched to a gene. CDR1 is LNHNV, CDR2 YYDKDF, per germline (reference sequence). This CDR3 is CATSRVGMAGETYEQYF. Here the CDR3 DNA reads TGTGCCACCAGCAGAGTGGGGATGGCGGGAGAGACCTACGAGCAGTACTTC.